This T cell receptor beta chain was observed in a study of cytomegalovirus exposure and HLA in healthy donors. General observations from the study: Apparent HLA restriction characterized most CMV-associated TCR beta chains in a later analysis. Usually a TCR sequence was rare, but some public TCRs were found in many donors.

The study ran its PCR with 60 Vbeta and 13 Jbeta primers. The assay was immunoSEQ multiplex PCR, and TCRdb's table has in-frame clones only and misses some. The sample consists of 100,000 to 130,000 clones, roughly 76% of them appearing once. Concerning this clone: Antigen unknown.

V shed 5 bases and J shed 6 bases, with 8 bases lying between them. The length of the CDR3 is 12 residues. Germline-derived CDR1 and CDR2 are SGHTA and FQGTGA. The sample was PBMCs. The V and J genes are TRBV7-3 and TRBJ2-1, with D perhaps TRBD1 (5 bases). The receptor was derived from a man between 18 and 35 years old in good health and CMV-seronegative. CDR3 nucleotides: TGTGCCAGCAGCATCGACAGCAATGAGCAGTTCTTC. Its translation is CASSIDSNEQFF.